The 20 T cell receptor beta chains given below trace back to one sample, sequenced in a study of T cells in Graves' hyperthyroidism and ophthalmopathy. Authors of the study amplified TCR beta CDR3 regions from RNA transcripts. RT-PCR in the first round (using the HTBI primer set) targeted the TCR CDR3. Each CDR3 protein is one row after TCRdb ran MiXCR on the multiplex PCR reads. The table lists around 520,000 distinct CDR3 sequences, roughly a quarter of them singletons, with roughly 12% in the top ten. Material: blood. The source of these receptors is a woman aged 25 to 39 with Graves' ophthalmopathy.

The table lists this clonotype with many counts. This chain uses TRBV12-3 or TRBV12-4 with TRBJ2-5; weak D call: TRBD1 (6 bases). The germline V and J ends were trimmed by 2 bases and 1 base, with 8 bases remaining between them. The CDR3 is 14 amino acids. CDR3 coding DNA: TGTGCCAGCAGTTTATGGGGGCTCCAAGAGACCCAGTACTTC. Protein sequence: CASSLWGLQETQYF.

This clonotype was seen ten or more times. The rearrangement uses TRBV15 and TRBJ2-4; D is possibly TRBD2 (6 bases). Trimming left V 1 base short and J 8 bases short, with 12 bases between. Germline CDR1 LNHNV, CDR2 YYDKDF (reference sequence). The CDR3 loop spans 14 amino acids. This CDR3 is CATSRALASHIQYF. The CDR3 DNA is TGTGCCACCAGCAGAGCCCTAGCGAGCCACATTCAGTACTTC.

This clonotype has just a few counts. One end of the junction is discordant with germline, which a read error may explain. V and J are TRBV2 and TRBJ1-2, with D unclear. The CDR3 covers 15 residues. Germline V gene lookup returns CDR1 SNHLY and CDR2 FYNNEI. The chain's CDR3 is CASSLTEKRYYGCTF. The CDR3 DNA reads TGTGCCAGCAGCCTGACCGAGAAGAGGTACTATGGCTGCACCTTC.

This clonotype was found once. V usage is TRBV6-5 and J usage is TRBJ1-1; 11 bases line up with TRBD1. Germline values: CDR1 MNHEY, CDR2 SVGAGI. The CDR3 extends over 15 amino acids. Losses at the gene ends were 3 bases for V and 4 bases for J; bases not matched to a gene: 4. The CDR3 sequence is CASSYQGTGGTEAFF. The CDR3, as DNA: TGTGCCAGCAGTTATCAAGGGACAGGGGGCACTGAAGCTTTCTTT.

Many counts were recorded for this clonotype. V usage is TRBV7-2 and J usage is TRBJ2-2, with D unresolved. Trimming took 4 bases from V and 0 from J, leaving 6 bases between them. This CDR3 is 14 amino acids long. From germline, CDR1 is SGHTA and CDR2 FQGNSA. This CDR3 reads CASSSTPNTGELFF. The CDR3 DNA reads TGTGCCAGCAGCTCAACTCCGAACACCGGGGAGCTGTTTTTT.

This clonotype was seen more than once but under ten times. The CDR3: CASSNGQGAGILKAFF. Written as DNA, the CDR3 is TGTGCCAGCAGTAATGGACAGGGGGCAGGTATCCTGAAAGCTTTCTTT. The chain links TRBV12-3 or TRBV12-4 to TRBJ1-1, with TRBD1 matching 11 bases. The CDR3 contains 16 residues. With V trimmed by 5 bases and J by 9 bases, 14 bases remained unmatched.

The table lists this clonotype with many counts. J is TRBJ2-5 and V is TRBV29-1, with 12 positions matching TRBD2. J lost 5 bases, V lost 4 bases, and 5 bases had no gene match. CDR1 is SQVTM, CDR2 ANQGSEA, per germline. The CDR3 loop spans 14 amino acids. The CDR3 protein is CSVGRLAGGETQYF. CDR3 coding DNA: TGCAGCGTTGGGCGGCTAGCGGGGGGGGAGACCCAGTACTTC.

This clonotype was detected only a few times. Relative to the germline gene, one junction end is altered; a read error may explain this. The J gene is TRBJ1-1, the V gene TRBV6-1; D uncertain. Germline-derived CDR1 and CDR2 are MNHNS and SASEGT. The CDR3 spans 11 residues. CDR3 loop: CAIIGNTDAFF. The CDR3 coding sequence is TGTGCCATCATTGGGAACACTGATGCTTTCTTT.

This clonotype came up a few times. This chain connects TRBV12-3 or TRBV12-4 to TRBJ1-1; D unclear. The CDR3 totals 12 residues. V was cut by 11 bases and J by 4 bases, with 14 bases left in between. The CDR3 loop is CASEGIGTEAFF. The CDR3 nucleotides read TGTGCCTCGGAGGGTATTGGCACTGAAGCTTTCTTT.

Comment on this clonotype: No conserved phenylalanine or tryptophan ends this CDR3, so it is likely a read error. The chain combines TRBV7-2 with TRBJ2-7, with D maybe TRBD1 (6 bases). Germline V gene lookup returns CDR1 SGHTA and CDR2 FQGNSA. The CDR3 covers 12 residues. The DNA of the CDR3 is TGTGCCATCAGCTCACAGGGCATCGAGCAGTACATC. This encodes CAISSQGIEQYI.

This clonotype occurred many times. The chain recombines TRBV28 with TRBJ1-2; no clear D. Trimming took 5 bases from V and 0 from J, leaving 7 bases between them. The germline CDR1 and CDR2 sequences are MDHEN and SYDVKM. The CDR3 has 13 residues. The DNA of the CDR3 is TGTGCCAGCAGTGCCACAGCTAACTATGGCTACACCTTC. This translates into CASSATANYGYTF.

This clonotype was found many times. The genes are TRBV28 and TRBJ2-7; D may be TRBD1 or TRBD2 (6 bases each). The CDR3 contains 14 residues. Trimming removed 8 bases from V and 4 bases from J, with 18 bases in between. CDR1 MDHEN and CDR2 SYDVKM come from the germline V gene. The CDR3 region is CASGPFGGWYEQYF. The CDR3 bases are TGTGCCAGCGGCCCCTTCGGGGGCTGGTACGAGCAGTACTTC.

The V and J genes are TRBV20-1 and TRBJ2-7; a possible D gene is TRBD2 (6 bases). Germline values: CDR1 DFQATT, CDR2 SNEGSKA (reference sequence). V was cut by 0 bases and J by 10 bases, with 19 bases left in between. CDR3 length: 14 residues. The CDR3 sequence: CSARDKVQRVDQYF. CDR3 coding DNA: TGCAGTGCTAGAGATAAGGTCCAGCGGGTCGATCAGTACTTC.

This clonotype was picked up many times. V gene TRBV4-1 combines with J gene TRBJ2-5; 8 bases are a match to TRBD1. After removal of 9 bases from V and 5 bases from J, the junction contained 14 bases not matched to a gene. The CDR3 spans 15 residues. Germline CDR1 and CDR2: MGHRA and YSYEKL. DNA of the CDR3: TGCGCCAGTCGTTACCGTGGGACAGGCGACGAGACCCAGTACTTC. Translation: CASRYRGTGDETQYF.

This clonotype was seen many times. V usage is TRBV28 and J usage is TRBJ2-7; the match to TRBD1 covers 7 bases. The CDR3 is 14 amino acids. V shed 5 bases and J 3 bases; nucleotides not matched to a gene: 7. Germline-derived CDR1 and CDR2 are MDHEN and SYDVKM. The CDR3 coding sequence is TGTGCCAGCAGTACCGGGACAGCCATCTACGAGCAGTACTTC. It encodes CASSTGTAIYEQYF.

This clonotype was counted many times. This rearrangement joins TRBV6-2 or TRBV6-3 to TRBJ2-5; TRBD1 aligns across 8 bases. The germline gives CDR1 MNHEY, CDR2 SVGEGT. CDR3 size: 14 residues. V lost 5 bases to trimming and J lost 5 bases; unmatched junction nucleotides: 7. The CDR3 nucleotides read TGTGCCAGCAGTCCCCAGGGGGCCGGGGAGACCCAGTACTTC. This gives the protein CASSPQGAGETQYF.

The chain uses TRBV25-1 and TRBJ1-6; 8 bases fit TRBD1. From germline, CDR1 is MGHDK and CDR2 SYGVNS. The CDR3 consists of 15 residues. With 4 bases clipped from V and 10 bases from J, the junction kept 9 bases outside the gene matches. CDR3 sequence (DNA): TGTGCCAGCAGTGGCGATCAGGGGGCAAGCTCACCCCTCCACTTT. Protein: CASSGDQGASSPLHF.

This clonotype came up many times. V is TRBV20-1 and J is TRBJ1-2; possibly TRBD1 for D (5 bases). Per the germline V gene, CDR1 is DFQATT and CDR2 is SNEGSKA (reference sequence). CDR3 length: 12 residues. The V end was cut by 1 base, the J end by 8 bases, with 11 bases between. CDR3 bases: TGCAGTGCTAGAGTAGGGGCGCTAGGCTACACCTTC. As protein: CSARVGALGYTF.

This clonotype occurred a few times. J is TRBJ1-6 and V is TRBV12-3 or TRBV12-4; TRBD1 agrees at 10 bases. The CDR3 runs to 15 residues. Trimming cost V 3 bases and J 10 bases; bases outside gene matches: 6. This CDR3 reads CASSLTGGGESPLHF. The DNA for the CDR3 is TGTGCCAGCAGTTTGACAGGGGGCGGCGAATCACCCCTCCACTTT.

The chain links TRBV11-2 to TRBJ2-2; no firm D call. Germline V gene sequence: CDR1 SGHAT, CDR2 FQNNGV. This CDR3 contains 18 residues. The ends were cut back, 0 bases at V and 0 bases at J, with 14 bases in the middle. CDR3 sequence reads: CASSLELDRPPNTGELFF. The DNA of the CDR3 is TGTGCCAGCAGCTTAGAACTTGATCGGCCCCCGAACACCGGGGAGCTGTTTTTT.